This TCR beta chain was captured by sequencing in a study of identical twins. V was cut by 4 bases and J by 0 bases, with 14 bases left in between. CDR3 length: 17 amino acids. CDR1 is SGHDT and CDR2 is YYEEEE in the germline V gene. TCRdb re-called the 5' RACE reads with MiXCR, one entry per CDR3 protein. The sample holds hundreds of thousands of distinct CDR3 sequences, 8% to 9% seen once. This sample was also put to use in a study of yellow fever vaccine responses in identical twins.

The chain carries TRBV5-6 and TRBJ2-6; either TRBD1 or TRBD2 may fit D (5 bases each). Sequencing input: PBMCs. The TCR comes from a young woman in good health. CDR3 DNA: TGTGCCAGCAGCCCACCACGGGGCGCCTCTGGGGCCAACGTCCTGACTTTC. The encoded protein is CASSPPRGASGANVLTF.